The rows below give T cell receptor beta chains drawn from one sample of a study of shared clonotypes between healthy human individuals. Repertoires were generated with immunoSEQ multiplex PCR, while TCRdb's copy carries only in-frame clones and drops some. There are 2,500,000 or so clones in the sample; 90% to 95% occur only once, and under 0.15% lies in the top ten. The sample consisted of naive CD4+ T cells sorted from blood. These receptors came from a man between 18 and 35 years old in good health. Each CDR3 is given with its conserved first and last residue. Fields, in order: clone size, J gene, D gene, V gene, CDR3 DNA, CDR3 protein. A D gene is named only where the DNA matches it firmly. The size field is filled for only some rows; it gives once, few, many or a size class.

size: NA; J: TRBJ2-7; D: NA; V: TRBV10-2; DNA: TGCGCCAGCCGTTCTTGGGAAGGACTCGAGCAGTACTTC; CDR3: CASRSWEGLEQYF
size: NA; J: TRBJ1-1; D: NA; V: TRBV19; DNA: TGTGCCAGTGGAAACACGAACCTGAACACTGAAGCTTTCTTT; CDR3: CASGNTNLNTEAFF
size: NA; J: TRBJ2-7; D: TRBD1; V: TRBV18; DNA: TGTGCCAGCTCTATCACCCCAGGACAGGGTAAAATCTACGAGCAGTACTTC; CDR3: CASSITPGQGKIYEQYF
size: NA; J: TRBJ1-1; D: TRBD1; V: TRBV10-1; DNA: TGCGCCAGCAGGGGGGACAGGGGTGCCCCTGAAGCTTTCTTT; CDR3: CASRGDRGAPEAFF
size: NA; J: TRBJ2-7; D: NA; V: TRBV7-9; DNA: TGTGCCAGCAGCCAGTCGGGGACCGAGCAGTACTTC; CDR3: CASSQSGTEQYF
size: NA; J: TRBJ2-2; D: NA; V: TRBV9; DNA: TGTGCCAGCAGCGTAGGCATCTCCGGGGAGCTGTTTTTT; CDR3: CASSVGISGELFF
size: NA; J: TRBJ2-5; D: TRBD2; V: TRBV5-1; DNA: TGCGCCAGCAGCCTGGGAGGGGTATCCCAAGAGACCCAGTACTTC; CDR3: CASSLGGVSQETQYF
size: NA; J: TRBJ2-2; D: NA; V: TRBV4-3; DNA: TGCGCCAGCAGCCAGGGTTACACTAGCACCGGGGAGCTGTTTTTT; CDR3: CASSQGYTSTGELFF
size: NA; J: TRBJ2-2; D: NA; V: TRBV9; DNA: TGTGCCAGCAGCGATAGGGGCAGTATCACCGGGGAGCTGTTTTTT; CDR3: CASSDRGSITGELFF
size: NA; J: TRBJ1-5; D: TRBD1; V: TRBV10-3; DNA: TGTGCCATCAGTAAGGGCGGTGACAGGGAACAGCCCCAGCATTTT; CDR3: CAISKGGDREQPQHF
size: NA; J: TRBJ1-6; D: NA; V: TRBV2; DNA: TGTGCCAGCAGTGGGACAAGCGATAATTCACCCCTCCACTTT; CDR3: CASSGTSDNSPLHF
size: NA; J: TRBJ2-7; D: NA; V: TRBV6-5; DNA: TGTGCCAGCAGTGGACCTGGACAGCTCTACGAGCAGTACTTC; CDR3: CASSGPGQLYEQYF
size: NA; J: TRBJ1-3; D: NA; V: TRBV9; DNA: TGTGCCAGCAGCGGGGGCGCTGGAAACACCATATATTTT; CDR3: CASSGGAGNTIYF
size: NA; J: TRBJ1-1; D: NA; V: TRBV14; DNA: TGTGCCAGCAGTTCGTTCCCGAACACTGAAGCTTTCTTT; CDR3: CASSSFPNTEAFF
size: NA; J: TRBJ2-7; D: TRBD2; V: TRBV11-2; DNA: TGTGCCAGCAGCTTTGTAGCGGGGGCGACAGAGCAGTACTTC; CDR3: CASSFVAGATEQYF
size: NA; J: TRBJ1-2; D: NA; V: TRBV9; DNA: TGTGCCAGCAGCGTAGGAACCGTTAACTATGGCTACACCTTC; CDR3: CASSVGTVNYGYTF
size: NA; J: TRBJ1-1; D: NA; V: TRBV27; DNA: TGTGCCAGCAGTCCCCCCCGGTGGTTCACTGAAGCTTTCTTT; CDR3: CASSPPRWFTEAFF
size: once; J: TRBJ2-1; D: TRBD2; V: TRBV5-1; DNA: TGCGCCAGCAGCTTGGACGCGACTAGCAGATATGAGCAGTTCTTC; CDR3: CASSLDATSRYEQFF
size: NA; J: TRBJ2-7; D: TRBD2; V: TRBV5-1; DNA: TGCGCCAGCAGCTTGGTGGCGGGAGCCTCCTACGAGCAGTACTTC; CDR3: CASSLVAGASYEQYF
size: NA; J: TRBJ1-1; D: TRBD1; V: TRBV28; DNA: TGTGCCAGCAGTCAGGCGGACAGGGGGGGCACTGAAGCTTTCTTT; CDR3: CASSQADRGGTEAFF
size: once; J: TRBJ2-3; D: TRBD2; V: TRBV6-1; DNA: TGTGCCAGCAGTGTCGGGACTAGCGGGGGGTTGGCAGATACGCAGTATTTT; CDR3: CASSVGTSGGLADTQYF
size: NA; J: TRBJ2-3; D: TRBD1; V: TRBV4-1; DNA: TGCGCCAGCAGCCAACCCCCGGCCGGGACAGGGAAGACAGATACGCAGTATTTT; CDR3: CASSQPPAGTGKTDTQYF
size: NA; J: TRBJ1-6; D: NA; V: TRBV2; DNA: TGTGCCAGCAGACAGAGAGAGGGGAGCTCCTATAATTCACCCCTCCACTTT; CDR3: CASRQREGSSYNSPLHF
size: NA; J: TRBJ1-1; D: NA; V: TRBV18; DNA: TGTGCCAGCTCACCGAGACAGATGAACACTGAAGCTTTCTTT; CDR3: CASSPRQMNTEAFF
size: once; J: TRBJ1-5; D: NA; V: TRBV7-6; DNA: TGTGCCAGCAGCTTAGTAGAAGGGAGGAATCAGCCCCAGCATTTT; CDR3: CASSLVEGRNQPQHF
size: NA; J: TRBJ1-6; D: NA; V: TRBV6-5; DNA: TGTGCCAGCAAAATAGACAGTTCCAATTCACCCCTCCACTTT; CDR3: CASKIDSSNSPLHF
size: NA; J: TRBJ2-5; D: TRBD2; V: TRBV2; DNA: TGTGCCAGCAGTCGCGGTTTAACTAGCGGGGGTCAAGAGACCCAGTACTTC; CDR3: CASSRGLTSGGQETQYF
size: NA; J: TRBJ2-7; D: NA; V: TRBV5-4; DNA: TGTGCCAGCAGCTTGGCCCAGCAGGGCTACGAGCAGTACTTC; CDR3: CASSLAQQGYEQYF
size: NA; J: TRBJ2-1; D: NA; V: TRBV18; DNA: TGTGCCAGCTCACCATTGGCAGGGACGCGCAATGAGCAGTTCTTC; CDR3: CASSPLAGTRNEQFF
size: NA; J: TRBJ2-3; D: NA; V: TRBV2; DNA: TGTGCCAGCAGTGGGGTGGACTTCTACACAGATACGCAGTATTTT; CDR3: CASSGVDFYTDTQYF
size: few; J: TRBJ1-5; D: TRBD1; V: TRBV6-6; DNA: TGTGCCAGCAAGGCGTCAGGGGGCCATCAGCCCCAGCATTTT; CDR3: CASKASGGHQPQHF
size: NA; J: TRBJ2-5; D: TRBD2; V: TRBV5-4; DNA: TGTGCCAGCAGCTTAGGGACTAGACAAGAGACCCAGTACTTC; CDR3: CASSLGTRQETQYF
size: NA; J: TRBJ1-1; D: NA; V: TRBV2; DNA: TGTGCCAGCAGTGTTTTAGTGAACACTGAAGCTTTCTTT; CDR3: CASSVLVNTEAFF
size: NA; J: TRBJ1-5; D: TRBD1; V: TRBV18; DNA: TGTGCCAGCTCCCCAGGGGGGCGAGATCAGCCCCAGCATTTT; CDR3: CASSPGGRDQPQHF
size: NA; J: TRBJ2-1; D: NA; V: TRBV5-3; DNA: TGTGCCAGAAGCGGATCCCGGGCAGCGGACACCTACAATGAGCAGTTCTTC; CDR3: CARSGSRAADTYNEQFF
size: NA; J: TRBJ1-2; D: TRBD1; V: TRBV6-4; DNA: TGTGCCAGCAGTGAGGGGACAGGGGGCAACTATGGCTACACCTTC; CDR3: CASSEGTGGNYGYTF
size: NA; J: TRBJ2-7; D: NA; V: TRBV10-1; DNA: TGCGCCAGCGGCGACATTGCCTACGAGCAGTACTTC; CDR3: CASGDIAYEQYF
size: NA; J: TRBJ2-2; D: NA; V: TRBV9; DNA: TGTGCCAGCAGCGTAGCGGGAAGGCTTATGAACACCGGGGAGCTGTTTTTT; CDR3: CASSVAGRLMNTGELFF
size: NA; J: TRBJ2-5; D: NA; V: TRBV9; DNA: TGTGCCAGCAGCGTAGGGGACGGCCCCCAAGAGACCCAGTACTTC; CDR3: CASSVGDGPQETQYF
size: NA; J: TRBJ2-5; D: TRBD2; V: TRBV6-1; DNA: TGTGCCAGCAGTGAGATTGGACTAGCGAGTTCCCAGTACTTC; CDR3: CASSEIGLASSQYF
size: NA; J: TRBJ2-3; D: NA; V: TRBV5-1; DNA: TGCGCCAGCGCCCGGGACATGGGGCAAGATACGCAGTATTTT; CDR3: CASARDMGQDTQYF